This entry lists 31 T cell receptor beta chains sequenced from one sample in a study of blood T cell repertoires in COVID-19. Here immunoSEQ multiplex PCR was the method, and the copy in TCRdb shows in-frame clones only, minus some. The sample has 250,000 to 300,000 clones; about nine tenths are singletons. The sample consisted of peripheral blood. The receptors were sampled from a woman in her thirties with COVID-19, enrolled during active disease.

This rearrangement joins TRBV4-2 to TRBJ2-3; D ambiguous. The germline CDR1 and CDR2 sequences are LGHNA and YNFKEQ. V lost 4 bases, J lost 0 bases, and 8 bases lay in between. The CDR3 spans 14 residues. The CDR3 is CASSPSVSTDTQYF. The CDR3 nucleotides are TGTGCCAGCAGCCCGTCGGTGAGCACAGATACGCAGTATTTT.

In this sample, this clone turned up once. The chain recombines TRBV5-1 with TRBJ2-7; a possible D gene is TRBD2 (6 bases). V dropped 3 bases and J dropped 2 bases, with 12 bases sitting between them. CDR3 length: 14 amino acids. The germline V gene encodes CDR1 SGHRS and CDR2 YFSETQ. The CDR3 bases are TGCGCCAGCAGCTGGAGGGGATCGACCTACGAGCAGTACTTC. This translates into CASSWRGSTYEQYF.

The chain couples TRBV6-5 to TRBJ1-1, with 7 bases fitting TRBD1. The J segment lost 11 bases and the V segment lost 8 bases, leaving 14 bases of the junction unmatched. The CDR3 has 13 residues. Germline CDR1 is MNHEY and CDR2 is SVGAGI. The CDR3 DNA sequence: TGTGCCAGCTTCCCCCCTGGGCGACAGGGCGCTTTCTTT. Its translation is CASFPPGRQGAFF.

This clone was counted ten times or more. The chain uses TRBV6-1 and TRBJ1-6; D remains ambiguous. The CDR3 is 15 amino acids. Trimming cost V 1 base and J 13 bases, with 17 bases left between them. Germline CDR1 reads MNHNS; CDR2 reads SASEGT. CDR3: CASSEDGTAGFPLHF. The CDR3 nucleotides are TGTGCCAGCAGTGAAGATGGAACAGCTGGGTTCCCCCTCCACTTT.

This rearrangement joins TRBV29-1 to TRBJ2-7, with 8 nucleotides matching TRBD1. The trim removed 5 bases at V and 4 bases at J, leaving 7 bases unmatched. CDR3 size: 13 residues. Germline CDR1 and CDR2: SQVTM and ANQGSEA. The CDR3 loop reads CSVLGQGSYEQYF. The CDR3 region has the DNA TGCAGCGTTCTAGGACAGGGAAGTTACGAGCAGTACTTC.

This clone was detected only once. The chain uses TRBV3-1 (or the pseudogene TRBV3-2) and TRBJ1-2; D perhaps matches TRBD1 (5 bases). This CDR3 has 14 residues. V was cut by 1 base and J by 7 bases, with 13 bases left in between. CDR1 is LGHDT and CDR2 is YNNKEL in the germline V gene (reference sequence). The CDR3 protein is CASSQVSGYLGYTF. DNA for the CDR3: TGTGCCAGCAGCCAAGTGTCAGGGTACCTTGGCTACACCTTC.

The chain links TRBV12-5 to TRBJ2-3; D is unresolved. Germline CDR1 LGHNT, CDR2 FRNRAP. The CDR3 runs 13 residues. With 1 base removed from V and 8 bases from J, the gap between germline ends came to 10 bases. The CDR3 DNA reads TGTGCTAGTGGTTTGGACAGTTCCGCTACGCAGTATTTT. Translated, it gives CASGLDSSATQYF.

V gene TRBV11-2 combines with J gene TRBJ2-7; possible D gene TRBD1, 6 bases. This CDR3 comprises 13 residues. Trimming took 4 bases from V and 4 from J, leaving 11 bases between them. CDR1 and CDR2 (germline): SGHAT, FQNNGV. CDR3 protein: CASSYEGVYEQYF. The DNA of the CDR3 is TGTGCCAGCAGCTACGAGGGGGTGTACGAGCAGTACTTC. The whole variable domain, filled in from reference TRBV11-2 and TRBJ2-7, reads EAGVAQSPRYKIIEKRQSVAFWCNPISGHATLYWYQQILGQGPKLLIQFQNNGVVDDSQLPKDRFSAERLKGVDSTLKIQPAKLEDSAVYLCASSYEGVYEQYFGPGTRLTVT.

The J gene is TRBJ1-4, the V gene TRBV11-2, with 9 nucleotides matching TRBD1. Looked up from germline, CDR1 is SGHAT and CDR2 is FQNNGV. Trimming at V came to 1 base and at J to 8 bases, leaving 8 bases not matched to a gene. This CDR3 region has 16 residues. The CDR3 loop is CASSLVRGQGYEKLFF. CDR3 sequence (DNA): TGTGCCAGCAGCTTAGTTCGGGGACAGGGTTACGAAAAACTGTTTTTT. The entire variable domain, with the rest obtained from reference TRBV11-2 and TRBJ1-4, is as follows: EAGVAQSPRYKIIEKRQSVAFWCNPISGHATLYWYQQILGQGPKLLIQFQNNGVVDDSQLPKDRFSAERLKGVDSTLKIQPAKLEDSAVYLCASSLVRGQGYEKLFFGSGTQLSVL.

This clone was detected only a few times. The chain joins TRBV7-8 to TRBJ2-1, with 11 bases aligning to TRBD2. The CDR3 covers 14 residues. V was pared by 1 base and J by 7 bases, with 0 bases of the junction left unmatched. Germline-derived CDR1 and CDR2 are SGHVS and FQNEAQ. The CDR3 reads CASSLVAGGNEQFF. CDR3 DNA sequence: TGTGCCAGCAGCTTAGTAGCGGGGGGGAATGAGCAGTTCTTC.

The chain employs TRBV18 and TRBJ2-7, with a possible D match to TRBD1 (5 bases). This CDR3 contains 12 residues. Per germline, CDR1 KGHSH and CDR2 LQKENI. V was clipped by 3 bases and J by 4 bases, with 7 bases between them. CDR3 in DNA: TGTGCCAGCTCACCGCGACAGTACGAGCAGTACTTC. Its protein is CASSPRQYEQYF.

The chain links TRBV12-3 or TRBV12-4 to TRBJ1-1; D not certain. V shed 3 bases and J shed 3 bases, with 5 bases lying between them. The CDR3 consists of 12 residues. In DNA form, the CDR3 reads TGTGCCAGCAGTTTCGGGGACACTGAAGCTTTCTTT. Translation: CASSFGDTEAFF.

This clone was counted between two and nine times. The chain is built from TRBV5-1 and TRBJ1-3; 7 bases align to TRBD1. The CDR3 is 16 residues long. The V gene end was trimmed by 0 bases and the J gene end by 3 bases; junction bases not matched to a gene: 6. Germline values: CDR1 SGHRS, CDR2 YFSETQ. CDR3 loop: CASSLAAGGGGNTIYF. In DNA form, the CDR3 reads TGCGCCAGCAGCTTGGCTGCAGGGGGTGGTGGAAACACCATATATTTT.

The CDR3 DNA is TGTGCCAGCAGTGTACAGAGACATTCACCCCTCCACTTT. Amino acid sequence: CASSVQRHSPLHF. The chain employs TRBV2 and TRBJ1-6; no definite D call. V gave up 4 bases and J gave up 8 bases, with 9 bases separating them. Looked up from germline, CDR1 is SNHLY and CDR2 is FYNNEI. The CDR3 runs 13 residues.

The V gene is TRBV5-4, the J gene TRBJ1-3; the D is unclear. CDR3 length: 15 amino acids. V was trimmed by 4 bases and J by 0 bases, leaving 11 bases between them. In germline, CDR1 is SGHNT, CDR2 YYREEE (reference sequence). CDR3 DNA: TGTGCCAGCAGCCCTAGCGGCGTCTCTGGAAACACCATATATTTT. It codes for CASSPSGVSGNTIYF.

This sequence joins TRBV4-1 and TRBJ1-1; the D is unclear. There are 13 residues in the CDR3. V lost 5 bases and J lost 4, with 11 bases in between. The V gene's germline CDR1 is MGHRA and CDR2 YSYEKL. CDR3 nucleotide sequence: TGCGCCAGCAGCTTGAGGGTGTTCACTGAAGCTTTCTTT. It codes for CASSLRVFTEAFF.

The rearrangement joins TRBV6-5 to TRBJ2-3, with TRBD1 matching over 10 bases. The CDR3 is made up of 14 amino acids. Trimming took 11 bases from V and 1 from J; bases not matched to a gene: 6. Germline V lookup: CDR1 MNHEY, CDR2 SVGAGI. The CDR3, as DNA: TGTGCCTCTAGAGGACAGGGGGGCACAGATACGCAGTATTTT. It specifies CASRGQGGTDTQYF.

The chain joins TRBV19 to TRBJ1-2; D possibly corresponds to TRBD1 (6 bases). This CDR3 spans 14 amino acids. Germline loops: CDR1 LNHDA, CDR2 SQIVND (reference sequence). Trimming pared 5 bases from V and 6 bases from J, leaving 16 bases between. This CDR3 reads CASSRYGSGDGYTF. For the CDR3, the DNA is TGTGCCAGTAGTCGCTACGGGTCAGGGGATGGCTACACCTTC. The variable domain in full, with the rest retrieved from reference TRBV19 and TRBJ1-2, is DGGITQSPKYLFRKEGQNVTLSCEQNLNHDAMYWYRQDPGQGLRLIYYSQIVNDFQKGDIAEGYSVSREKKESFPLTVTSAQKNPTAFYLCASSRYGSGDGYTFGSGTRLTVV.

The DNA of the CDR3 is TGTGCCAGCAGCCGCAGGACTAGCGGGGGTTACCTCTCCTACGAGCAGTACTTC. Translated, it gives CASSRRTSGGYLSYEQYF. This chain links TRBV11-2 with TRBJ2-7, with 13 bases lining up with TRBD2. Germline trimming cut 5 bases from V and 0 bases from J; bases unmatched to any gene: 10. Germline V gene data show CDR1 as SGHAT and CDR2 as FQNNGV. The CDR3 length is 18 residues. The full variable domain, in which reference TRBV11-2 and TRBJ2-7 provide the parts outside the CDR3, is EAGVAQSPRYKIIEKRQSVAFWCNPISGHATLYWYQQILGQGPKLLIQFQNNGVVDDSQLPKDRFSAERLKGVDSTLKIQPAKLEDSAVYLCASSRRTSGGYLSYEQYFGPGTRLTVT.

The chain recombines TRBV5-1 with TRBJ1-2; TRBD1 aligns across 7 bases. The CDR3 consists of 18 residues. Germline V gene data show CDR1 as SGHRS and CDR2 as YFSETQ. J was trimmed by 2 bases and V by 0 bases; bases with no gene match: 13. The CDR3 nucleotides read TGCGCCAGCAGCTTGGCCCCGACCTCGACAGGGTTAAACTATGGCTACACCTTC. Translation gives CASSLAPTSTGLNYGYTF.

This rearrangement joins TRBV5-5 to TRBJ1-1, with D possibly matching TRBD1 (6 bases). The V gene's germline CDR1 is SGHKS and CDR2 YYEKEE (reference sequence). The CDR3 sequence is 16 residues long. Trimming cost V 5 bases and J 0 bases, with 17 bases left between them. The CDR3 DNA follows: TGTGCCAGCAGGCGAGGGGTTAGGGGGATGAACACTGAAGCTTTCTTT. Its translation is CASRRGVRGMNTEAFF.

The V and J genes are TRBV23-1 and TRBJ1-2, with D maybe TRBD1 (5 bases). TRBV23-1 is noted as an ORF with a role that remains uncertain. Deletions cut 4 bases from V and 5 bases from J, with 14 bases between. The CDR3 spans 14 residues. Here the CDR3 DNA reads TGCGCCAGCAGTCGGACAAGGGTAATTTATGGCTACACCTTC. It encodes CASSRTRVIYGYTF.

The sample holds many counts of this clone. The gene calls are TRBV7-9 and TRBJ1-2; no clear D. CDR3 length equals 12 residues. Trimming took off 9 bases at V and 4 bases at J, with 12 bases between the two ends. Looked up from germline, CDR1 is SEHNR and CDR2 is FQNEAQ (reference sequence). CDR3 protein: CASSPEGYGYTF. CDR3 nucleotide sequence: TGTGCCAGTTCGCCGGAGGGCTATGGCTACACCTTC. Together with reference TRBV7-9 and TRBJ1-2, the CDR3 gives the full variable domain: DTGVSQNPRHKITKRGQNVTFRCDPISEHNRLYWYRQTLGQGPEFLTYFQNEAQLEKSRLLSDRFSAERPKGSFSTLEIQRTEQGDSAMYLCASSPEGYGYTFGSGTRLTVV.

CDR3 protein: CASSLGGQGAGELFF. DNA for the CDR3: TGTGCCAGCAGCTTAGGAGGACAGGGCGCCGGGGAGCTGTTTTTT. The chain recombines TRBV7-6 with TRBJ2-2; 8 bases align to TRBD1. This CDR3 has 15 amino acids. Losses at the gene ends were 1 base for V and 6 bases for J; bases not matched to a gene: 4. Germline CDR1 reads SGHVS; CDR2 reads FNYEAQ.

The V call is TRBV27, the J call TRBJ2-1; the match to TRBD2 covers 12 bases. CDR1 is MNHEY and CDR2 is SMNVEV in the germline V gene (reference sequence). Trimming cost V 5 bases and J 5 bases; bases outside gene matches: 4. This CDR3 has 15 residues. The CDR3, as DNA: TGTGCCAGCAGTCGTTCTAGCGGGGGGGACAATGAGCAGTTCTTC. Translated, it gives CASSRSSGGDNEQFF.

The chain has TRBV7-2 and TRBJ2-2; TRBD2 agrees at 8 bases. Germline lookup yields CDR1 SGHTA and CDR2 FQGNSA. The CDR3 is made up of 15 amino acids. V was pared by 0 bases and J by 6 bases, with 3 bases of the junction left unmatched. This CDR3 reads CASSLASGAPGELFF. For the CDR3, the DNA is TGTGCCAGCAGCTTAGCTAGCGGGGCGCCCGGGGAGCTGTTTTTT.

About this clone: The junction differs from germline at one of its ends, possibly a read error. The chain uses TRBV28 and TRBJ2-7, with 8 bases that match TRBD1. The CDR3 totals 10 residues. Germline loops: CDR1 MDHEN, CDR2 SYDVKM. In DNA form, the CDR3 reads TGTGCCAGCAGGGAAAGACAGGGGCACTTC. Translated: CASRERQGHF.

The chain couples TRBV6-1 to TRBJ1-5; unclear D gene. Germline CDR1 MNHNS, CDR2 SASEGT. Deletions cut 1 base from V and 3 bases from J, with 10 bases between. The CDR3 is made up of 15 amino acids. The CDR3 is CASSEERTLNQPQHF. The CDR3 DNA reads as TGTGCCAGCAGTGAAGAACGGACTCTCAATCAGCCCCAGCATTTT.

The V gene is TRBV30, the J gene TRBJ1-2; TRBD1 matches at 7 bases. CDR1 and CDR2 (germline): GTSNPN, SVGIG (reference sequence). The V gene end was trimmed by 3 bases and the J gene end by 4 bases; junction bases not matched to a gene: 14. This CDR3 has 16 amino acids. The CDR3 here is CAWRRGPIRTGYGYTF. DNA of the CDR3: TGTGCCTGGAGGAGGGGGCCAATCCGAACTGGCTATGGCTACACCTTC. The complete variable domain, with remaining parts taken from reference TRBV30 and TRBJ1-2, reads SQTIHQWPATLVQPVGSPLSLECTVEGTSNPNLYWYRQAAGRGLQLLFYSVGIGQISSEVPQNLSASRPQDRQFILSSKKLLLSDSGFYLCAWRRGPIRTGYGYTFGSGTRLTVV.

For the CDR3, the DNA is TGTGCCAGCAGCCAAGATAAAGGGGGCTATGGCTACACCTTC. Translating gives CASSQDKGGYGYTF. This chain connects TRBV3-1 (or the pseudogene TRBV3-2) to TRBJ1-2; tentative D call: TRBD1 (6 bases). Trimming left V 0 bases short and J 4 bases short, with 9 bases between. Per the germline V gene, CDR1 is LGHDT and CDR2 is YNNKEL (reference sequence). The CDR3 is 14 residues long.

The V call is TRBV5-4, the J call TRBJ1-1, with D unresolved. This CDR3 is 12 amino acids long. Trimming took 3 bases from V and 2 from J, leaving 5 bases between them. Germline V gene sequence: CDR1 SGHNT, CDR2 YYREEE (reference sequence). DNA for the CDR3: TGTGCCAGCAGCTCTCCCAACACTGAAGCTTTCTTT. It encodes CASSSPNTEAFF.